This is a list of T cell receptor beta chains from one sample in a study of monozygotic twins with inflammatory bowel disease. TCRdb reprocessed the 5' RACE reads and reports one entry per CDR3 protein, with no DNA. The sample totals 300,000 to 400,000 distinct CDR3 sequences. Sequences were obtained from blood. All receptors derive from a human donor with ulcerative colitis or Crohn's disease, or a healthy co-twin of an affected twin (not recorded which). CDR3s include the opening cysteine and the closing phenylalanine or tryptophan.

V	J	length	CDR3
TRBV11-2	TRBJ2-3	19	CASSPSPTAPRGGTDTQYF
TRBV7-2	TRBJ2-7	14	CASSSAGPSYEQYF
TRBV5-1	TRBJ2-3	15	CASSPRGGATDTQYF
TRBV5-1	TRBJ2-3	14	CASRGTVREDTQYF
TRBV12-3/TRBV12-4	TRBJ1-3	16	CASRHRTGVSGNTIYF
TRBV11-1	TRBJ2-7	16	CASSPQRTNPSYEQYF
TRBV3-1	TRBJ2-5	15	CASSQGSPMGETQYF
TRBV6-1	TRBJ2-7	15	CASSRTRKRLHEQYF
TRBV20-1	TRBJ2-3	19	CSAVGASGGGSSGTDTQYF
TRBV7-3	TRBJ1-5	13	CASSFEGGQPQHF
TRBV5-5	TRBJ2-1	17	CASSSRTLTGGYNEQFF
TRBV20-1	TRBJ2-3	14	CSASFQGDTDTQYF
TRBV5-1	TRBJ1-2	16	CASSLARDTTNYGYTF
TRBV4-1	TRBJ2-7	13	CASSQDPYYEQYF
TRBV12-3/TRBV12-4	TRBJ2-3	13	CASSWTSGNTQYF
TRBV6-6	TRBJ1-2	13	CASSPTGDWGYTF
TRBV7-3	TRBJ1-1	16	CASSLSPTVKSTEAFF
TRBV28	TRBJ2-5	14	CASSPGQYKETQYF
TRBV7-9	TRBJ2-1	15	CASSYGDSTYNEQFF
TRBV3-1	TRBJ2-5	15	CASSPVGTRGETQYF
TRBV21-1	TRBJ1-5	18	CASSAPKEGVRAEQPQHF
TRBV12-3/TRBV12-4	TRBJ2-2	13	CASSLKGAGELFF
TRBV2	TRBJ2-7	15	CASSESTTGVYEQYF
TRBV28	TRBJ2-5	14	CASSLLAGRETQYF
TRBV4-1	TRBJ2-2	14	CASNFGGSTGELFF
TRBV12-3/TRBV12-4	TRBJ2-3	11	CASGTRDTQYF
TRBV18	TRBJ2-2	22	CASSPPSAGQRSHIINTGELFF
TRBV6-2/TRBV6-3	TRBJ2-7	14	CASRSSSATYEQYF
TRBV2	TRBJ2-1	16	CASNLQGILPDNEQFF